The 32 T cell receptor beta chains given below trace back to one sample, sequenced in a study of beta chain features in type 1 diabetes listed by TCRdb under 2018. Library method: the immunoSEQ multiplex PCR assay. The High Capacity cDNA Reverse Transcription Kit was used to reverse transcribe all of the isolated RNA, meaning that expressed TCRB transcripts were what got sequenced. In its TCRdb copy, this immuneACCESS table keeps in-frame sequences only and misses some clones. Where compared with another copy, unresolved V genes explain less than half of these, and the others have no known cause. Present in this sample are about 140,000 clones, over 8% of which were seen just once. Around 0.65% of the sample is held by the ten biggest clonotypes. Sequencing was done on a sample of central memory CD4+ T cells from blood. Receptors originate from a middle-aged woman in good health.

On this clone itself: Germline and junction disagree at one end, which may indicate a read error. V and J are TRBV5-1 and TRBJ2-7, with a possible D match to TRBD1 (5 bases). This CDR3 spans 15 amino acids. Germline-derived CDR1 and CDR2 are SGHRS and YFSETQ. Written as DNA, the CDR3 is TGCGCCAGCAGCCTGCTCCAGGGTGCTGCCTACGGGCAGTACTTC. Translation: CASSLLQGAAYGQYF.

The chain uses TRBV4-1 and TRBJ2-2, with D perhaps TRBD1 (5 bases). The CDR3 totals 15 residues. Germline assignment: CDR1 MGHRA and CDR2 YSYEKL. Trimming shortened V by 8 bases and J by 1 base, and 14 bases separated the two germline ends. CDR3 nucleotides: TGCGCCAGCCGCCCAGGGAATGTGAACACCGGGGAGCTGTTTTTT. Translated, it gives CASRPGNVNTGELFF.

There are a few counts of this clone. The rearrangement joins TRBV7-2 to TRBJ2-5; 12 nucleotides agree with TRBD2. V shed 5 bases, J shed 2 bases, and the junction held 6 bases outside the gene matches. Germline lookup yields CDR1 SGHTA and CDR2 FQGNSA. The CDR3 has 16 residues. CDR3 sequence (DNA): TGTGCCAGCAGCCGTTTCACTAGCGGGGGGCAAGAGACCCAGTACTTC. This translates into CASSRFTSGGQETQYF.

This clone was counted only a few times. V and J are TRBV7-2 and TRBJ2-5; 8 nucleotides line up with TRBD2. Germline values: CDR1 SGHTA, CDR2 FQGNSA. The V segment lost 6 bases and the J segment 4 bases; nucleotides outside the gene matches: 4. This CDR3 region has 13 residues. The CDR3 loop is CASRAGGGETQYF. The CDR3, as DNA: TGTGCCAGCAGGGCCGGGGGGGGAGAGACCCAGTACTTC.

The CDR3 loop is CASSSTAREQYF. The CDR3 nucleotides read TGTGCCAGCAGTAGTACAGCTCGGGAGCAGTACTTC. The V gene is TRBV2, the J gene TRBJ2-7; D unresolved. The CDR3 runs to 12 residues. Trimming cost V 5 bases and J 7 bases, with 12 bases left between them. Germline lookup yields CDR1 SNHLY and CDR2 FYNNEI.

This clone was seen only a few times. Other DNA sequences in the sample encode the same CDR3. The chain employs TRBV2 and TRBJ2-2; D ambiguous. The CDR3 has 15 residues. CDR1 and CDR2 from the germline V gene are SNHLY and FYNNEI. Trimming took 4 bases from V and 1 from J, leaving 10 bases between them. DNA of the CDR3: TGTGCCAGCAGTGTCGTCGCCGGGAACACCGGGGAGCTGTTTTTT. Protein: CASSVVAGNTGELFF.

The chain couples TRBV5-6 to TRBJ1-2; 7 bases fit TRBD1. The V gene end was trimmed by 3 bases and the J gene end by 8 bases; junction bases not matched to a gene: 7. CDR1 SGHDT and CDR2 YYEEEE come from the germline V gene. The CDR3 contains 13 residues. The DNA of the CDR3 is TGTGCCAGCAGCTACAGGGGAGTGGAGGGCTACACCTTC. It yields the protein CASSYRGVEGYTF.

This clone was counted only a few times. This chain uses TRBV5-4 with TRBJ2-5; possible D gene TRBD1, 6 bases. Germline assignment: CDR1 SGHNT and CDR2 YYREEE (reference sequence). The ends were cut back, 2 bases at V and 4 bases at J, with 9 bases in the middle. The CDR3 has 13 amino acids. The CDR3 sequence is CASSFGGRETQYF. The CDR3 coding sequence is TGTGCCAGCAGCTTTGGGGGCAGAGAGACCCAGTACTTC.

This clone occurred a few times. The gene calls are TRBV27 and TRBJ2-7; 8 positions match TRBD2. Germline V lookup: CDR1 MNHEY, CDR2 SMNVEV (reference sequence). With V trimmed by 0 bases and J by 1 base, 2 bases remained unmatched. This CDR3 has 15 amino acids. The CDR3 sequence: CASSLSGLASYEQYF. CDR3 in DNA: TGTGCCAGCAGTTTATCTGGACTAGCTTCCTACGAGCAGTACTTC.

The sample holds a few counts of this clone. This specimen includes other DNA sequences encoding the same CDR3. The chain couples TRBV27 to TRBJ2-5; D possibly corresponds to TRBD2 (6 bases). The CDR3 length is 13 residues. Trimming removed 3 bases from V and 5 bases from J, with 10 bases in between. Germline CDR1 and CDR2: MNHEY and SMNVEV (reference sequence). CDR3 nucleotide sequence: TGTGCCAGCAGTTTCTCGGGGGTCGAGACCCAGTACTTC. Its protein product is CASSFSGVETQYF.

This clone occurred many times. The chain recombines TRBV18 with TRBJ1-5; D may be TRBD1 (5 bases). Per the germline V gene, CDR1 is KGHSH and CDR2 is LQKENI. The CDR3 has 14 amino acids. With 3 bases removed from V and 6 bases from J, the gap between germline ends came to 12 bases. For the CDR3, the DNA is TGTGCCAGCTCACCTATAGGGCAGGGTCAGCCCCAGCATTTT. It yields the protein CASSPIGQGQPQHF.

This chain uses TRBV28 with TRBJ2-5; 7 bases fit TRBD1. V was pared by 5 bases and J by 2 bases, with 5 bases of the junction left unmatched. Germline V lookup: CDR1 MDHEN, CDR2 SYDVKM. This CDR3 has 14 residues. The CDR3 DNA reads TGTGCCAGCAGTCAGACAGGGCGACAAGAGACCCAGTACTTC. Amino acids: CASSQTGRQETQYF.

This clone was observed a handful of times. The V gene is TRBV5-1, the J gene TRBJ2-7; a weak D match, TRBD1 (8 bases). Germline V gene sequence: CDR1 SGHRS, CDR2 YFSETQ. The germline V and J ends were trimmed by 3 bases and 1 base, with 14 bases remaining between them. CDR3 size: 15 residues. In DNA form, the CDR3 reads TGCGCCAGCAGCTGGGGAGGGACAGGTTCCTACGAGCAGTACTTC. It specifies CASSWGGTGSYEQYF. Filled out from reference TRBV5-1 and TRBJ2-7, the complete variable domain reads KAGVTQTPRYLIKTRGQQVTLSCSPISGHRSVSWYQQTPGQGLQFLFEYFSETQRNKGNFPGRFSGRQFSNSRSEMNVSTLELGDSALYLCASSWGGTGSYEQYFGPGTRLTVT.

This clone has just a few counts. CDR3 sequence (DNA): TGTGCCAGCTCACCCTCAGGGTATGGCTACACCTTC. It is translated as CASSPSGYGYTF. The chain employs TRBV18 and TRBJ1-2; TRBD1 might be the D (5 bases). In germline, CDR1 is KGHSH, CDR2 LQKENI. The ends were cut back, 3 bases at V and 5 bases at J, with 7 bases in the middle. The CDR3 covers 12 residues.

This clone has a handful of counts. This sequence joins TRBV5-1 and TRBJ2-5; D gene ambiguous. The CDR3 is 15 residues long. Germline V gene lookup returns CDR1 SGHRS and CDR2 YFSETQ. V gave up 5 bases and J gave up 3 bases, with 17 bases separating them. CDR3 in amino acids: CASRSLSLREETQYF. DNA for the CDR3: TGCGCCAGCAGATCCCTTTCGCTTCGCGAAGAGACCCAGTACTTC.

This chain connects TRBV18 to TRBJ2-1, with 7 bases that match TRBD1. Germline-derived CDR1 and CDR2 are KGHSH and LQKENI. V shed 3 bases, J shed 1 base, and the junction held 6 bases outside the gene matches. This CDR3 comprises 16 residues. CDR3 loop: CASSPWTGKSYNEQFF. The CDR3 coding sequence is TGTGCCAGCTCACCTTGGACAGGAAAGTCCTACAATGAGCAGTTCTTC.

In this sample, this clone turned up a few times. This chain uses TRBV5-6 with TRBJ2-3; tentative D call: TRBD2 (6 bases). This CDR3 contains 16 residues. Trimming took 4 bases from V and 0 from J, leaving 15 bases between them. Germline loops: CDR1 SGHDT, CDR2 YYEEEE. CDR3 loop: CASSRWSGSSTDTQYF. In DNA form, the CDR3 reads TGTGCCAGCAGCCGTTGGAGCGGGTCTAGCACAGATACGCAGTATTTT.

The rearrangement uses TRBV28 and TRBJ1-5; D might be TRBD1 (5 bases). V was pared by 2 bases and J by 2 bases, with 7 bases between. Germline assignment: CDR1 MDHEN and CDR2 SYDVKM. This CDR3 has 14 amino acids. CDR3 coding DNA: TGTGCCAGCAGTTTAACAGGTGGCAATCAGCCCCAGCATTTT. Its protein product is CASSLTGGNQPQHF.

This clone was counted a few times. The chain is built from TRBV7-2 and TRBJ2-1; D not resolved. The CDR3 is made up of 13 amino acids. CDR1 is SGHTA and CDR2 is FQGNSA in the germline V gene. With 5 bases removed from V and 4 bases from J, the gap between germline ends came to 9 bases. The CDR3 protein is CASSSAAYNEQFF. The CDR3 region has the DNA TGTGCCAGCAGCAGTGCGGCGTACAATGAGCAGTTCTTC.

This chain links TRBV19 with TRBJ2-3; a possible D gene is TRBD2 (6 bases). Deletions cut 7 bases from V and 2 bases from J, with 13 bases between. Germline V lookup: CDR1 LNHDA, CDR2 SQIVND (reference sequence). This CDR3 contains 14 residues. The CDR3 sequence is CASKGAGFTDTQYF. Here the CDR3 DNA reads TGTGCCAGTAAAGGTGCGGGGTTCACAGATACGCAGTATTTT.

The rearrangement joins TRBV5-4 to TRBJ2-5; D remains ambiguous. Germline V lookup: CDR1 SGHNT, CDR2 YYREEE (reference sequence). The CDR3 contains 14 residues. Deletions cut 2 bases from V and 4 bases from J, with 12 bases between. CDR3 residues: CASSLVSVTETQYF. The DNA of the CDR3 is TGTGCCAGCAGCTTAGTTTCGGTAACAGAGACCCAGTACTTC.

This clone was counted only a few times. The CDR3 DNA follows: TGTGCCAGCATACGGGACAGGGGGCCGGGGTATGGCTACACCTTC. It translates to CASIRDRGPGYGYTF. J is TRBJ1-2 and V is TRBV2; the match to TRBD1 covers 12 bases. This CDR3 contains 15 residues. With V trimmed by 7 bases and J by 5 bases, 8 bases remained unmatched. Germline-derived CDR1 and CDR2 are SNHLY and FYNNEI.

This clone was observed at least ten times. The chain links TRBV28 to TRBJ2-6; 12 bases map to TRBD1. This CDR3 has 19 residues. With V trimmed by 7 bases and J by 1 base, 11 bases remained unmatched. From germline, CDR1 is MDHEN and CDR2 SYDVKM. CDR3 residues: CASIVGSGQGASGANVLTF. The DNA of the CDR3 is TGTGCCAGCATAGTTGGATCGGGACAGGGGGCGTCTGGGGCCAACGTCCTGACTTTC. The entire variable domain, with the rest obtained from reference TRBV28 and TRBJ2-6, is as follows: DVKVTQSSRYLVKRTGEKVFLECVQDMDHENMFWYRQDPGLGLRLIYFSYDVKMKEKGDIPEGYSVSREKKERFSLILESASTNQTSMYLCASIVGSGQGASGANVLTFGAGSRLTVL.

This clone turned up a few times. The chain combines TRBV23-1 with TRBJ2-3, with 10 nucleotides matching TRBD1. TRBV23-1 is an open reading frame whose function is uncertain. The junction had 17 bases not matched to a gene; V was cut back by 8 bases and J by 6 bases. The CDR3 runs to 17 residues. The CDR3 reads CASLLRGQGPFSDTQYF. Written as DNA, the CDR3 is TGCGCCAGCCTCCTTAGGGGACAGGGGCCTTTTTCGGATACGCAGTATTTT.

This clone was seen only a few times. The V and J genes are TRBV7-2 and TRBJ2-3; 11 nucleotides line up with TRBD2. The CDR3 extends over 16 amino acids. V dropped 1 base and J dropped 5; count of bases not matched to a gene: 5. Germline CDR1 reads SGHTA; CDR2 reads FQGNSA. DNA of the CDR3: TGTGCCAGCAGCTTAGGACTAGCGGGATTTGGAGATACGCAGTATTTT. Its protein is CASSLGLAGFGDTQYF.

This clone has more than one count but fewer than ten. The V call is TRBV5-1, the J call TRBJ1-1; D unresolved. V was clipped by 0 bases and J by 4 bases, with 10 bases between them. This CDR3 spans 14 amino acids. Germline V CDR1 and CDR2: SGHRS, YFSETQ. CDR3 amino acids: CASSLDSTGTEAFF. In nucleotides, the CDR3 is TGCGCCAGCAGCTTGGATTCCACGGGCACTGAAGCTTTCTTT.

This clone was seen ten or more times. This sequence joins TRBV15 and TRBJ1-4; 7 bases map to TRBD1. Germline V gene sequence: CDR1 LNHNV, CDR2 YYDKDF (reference sequence). V lost 3 bases to trimming and J lost 7 bases; unmatched junction nucleotides: 8. There are 15 residues in the CDR3. The chain's CDR3 is CATSREQGVGEKLFF. The DNA for the CDR3 is TGTGCCACCAGCAGGGAGCAGGGGGTCGGTGAAAAACTGTTTTTT.

There are many counts of this clone. The chain uses TRBV6-1 and TRBJ2-5, with D perhaps TRBD1 (6 bases). The CDR3 covers 14 residues. CDR1 MNHNS and CDR2 SASEGT come from the germline V gene. V shed 4 bases and J shed 1 base, with 10 bases lying between them. The CDR3 DNA sequence: TGTGCCAGCAGTGGGGGGCGGGCCCAAGAGACCCAGTACTTC. Its translation is CASSGGRAQETQYF.

This clone was seen many times. This sequence joins TRBV29-1 and TRBJ1-6, with 9 bases aligning to TRBD1. Germline CDR1 SQVTM, CDR2 ANQGSEA. The CDR3 is 14 amino acids. After removal of 5 bases from V and 7 bases from J, the junction contained 6 bases not matched to a gene. The CDR3 region is CSVSTGTGNSPLHF. The CDR3 DNA reads as TGCAGCGTTTCGACCGGGACAGGGAATTCACCCCTCCACTTT.

This clone has only a few counts. V and J are TRBV4-1 and TRBJ2-2, with unresolved D. Germline loops: CDR1 MGHRA, CDR2 YSYEKL. CDR3 length equals 14 residues. Trimming took off 0 bases at V and 2 bases at J, with 4 bases between the two ends. The CDR3 region has the DNA TGCGCCAGCAGCCAAGATCTCAACACCGGGGAGCTGTTTTTT. Translation: CASSQDLNTGELFF.

This clone was recorded a few times. J is TRBJ2-2 and V is TRBV11-3; 7 nucleotides agree with TRBD2. The germline gives CDR1 SGHNT, CDR2 YENEEA. The CDR3 is 16 residues long. V dropped 1 base and J dropped 7; count of bases not matched to a gene: 9. The CDR3 DNA is TGTGCCAGCAGCTTAGTCCTGGGAGGGTTTAACGGGGAGCTGTTTTTT. Its translation: CASSLVLGGFNGELFF.

The chain combines TRBV29-1 with TRBJ1-4, with TRBD1 as a possible D gene (6 bases). V lost 7 bases and J 4 bases, leaving 22 bases between the germline ends. Germline CDR1 and CDR2: SQVTM and ANQGSEA. This CDR3 is 16 amino acids long. The CDR3 bases are TGCAGCGCCACTCCAGCAGGGGCAGCCCATAATGAAAAACTGTTTTTT. Protein sequence: CSATPAGAAHNEKLFF.